This passage covers 21 T cell receptor beta chains from one sample sequenced in a study of T cell clonality in common variable immunodeficiency (dated by TCRdb to between 2014 and 2016). Overall study outcomes, separate from this receptor: CVID TCRbeta sequences were reported to have fewer deletions and N-nucleotide insertions and to lack highly modified clones with 13 or more V deletions.

Library preparation employed the immunoSEQ multiplex PCR assay. Not all clones reach the TCRdb copy of this immuneACCESS table, which keeps in-frame sequences only. Checked studies attribute under half of the gap to unresolved V genes and leave the rest unexplained. With around 30,000 clones recorded, this sample contains no clone counted only once. Clones ranked in the top ten supply around 28% of the sample. Their recognized antigens are unknown. The material sequenced was peripheral blood mononuclear cells. Receptors were obtained from a human donor with common variable immunodeficiency.

A note on this clone: The read ends 3 residues shy of where the CDR3 ends; the end is completed using the germline J gene. The chain links TRBV6-1 to TRBJ1-2; 7 bases match TRBD1. V trimming: 4 bases; J trimming: 4 bases; junction bases outside the gene matches: 3. CDR1 and CDR2 from the germline V gene are MNHNS and SASEGT. The CDR3 sequence is 13 residues long. The CDR3 loop is CASSGSGGYGYTF. The DNA read from the CDR3 is TGTGCCAGCAGTGGATCAGGGGGCTATGGC.

Regarding this clone: Coverage ceases 3 residues before the CDR3 finishes, and the germline J gene fills in the end. This chain uses TRBV19 with TRBJ2-1; 13 nucleotides align to TRBD2. Germline V gives CDR1 LNHDA, CDR2 SQIVND (reference sequence). The CDR3 sequence is 16 residues long. After removal of 7 bases from V and 4 bases from J, the junction contained 7 bases not matched to a gene. The CDR3 is CASKGLAGSPYNEQFF. The DNA read from the CDR3 is TGTGCCAGTAAGGGACTAGCGGGATCACCTTACAATGAG.

This clone has just a few counts. The read ends 3 residues before the CDR3 terminus; that terminus is restored from the germline J gene. The chain has TRBV2 and TRBJ1-5; TRBD1 matches at 7 bases. CDR1 and CDR2 from the germline V gene are SNHLY and FYNNEI. With V trimmed by 5 bases and J by 2 bases, 3 bases remained unmatched. CDR3 length: 14 amino acids. This CDR3 is CASSQDRGNQPQHF. CDR3 DNA, as far as it was read: TGTGCCAGCAGTCAAGACAGGGGCAATCAGCCC.

Comments on this clone: Coverage ceases 3 residues before the CDR3 finishes, and the germline J gene fills in the end. The rearrangement joins TRBV7-6 to TRBJ2-7, with TRBD2 matching 7 bases. Germline V gene lookup returns CDR1 SGHVS and CDR2 FNYEAQ. CDR3 length: 15 amino acids. The V segment lost 1 base and the J segment 5 bases; nucleotides outside the gene matches: 8. The CDR3 reads CASSLGDFSGHEQYF. The covered CDR3 bases are TGTGCCAGCAGCTTAGGGGACTTTAGCGGGCACGAG.

There are a few counts of this clone. The sequence runs out 3 residues before the end of the CDR3; the remainder is reconstructed from the germline J gene. The rearrangement links TRBV30 to TRBJ2-7; a weak D match, TRBD1 (6 bases). The germline V and J ends were trimmed by 2 bases and 3 bases, with 11 bases remaining between them. This CDR3 has 13 residues. The V gene's germline CDR1 is GTSNPN and CDR2 SVGIG (reference sequence). The DNA read from the CDR3 is TGTGCCTGGAGTAGGCAGGGGCGCTACGAG. Translation: CAWSRQGRYE. The full CDR3 protein is CAWSRQGRYEQYF.

This clone was counted at least ten times. The read stops 3 residues short of the end of the CDR3; the missing end is completed from the germline J gene. The J gene is TRBJ2-7, the V gene TRBV19; perhaps TRBD1 as D (6 bases). CDR3 length: 14 residues. Germline loops: CDR1 LNHDA, CDR2 SQIVND (reference sequence). V dropped 3 bases and J dropped 6 bases, with 15 bases sitting between them. CDR3 DNA, as far as it was read: TGTGCCAGTAGTATTTTTACAGGGACGGGCGAG. Its translation: CASSIFTGTGE. The complete CDR3 reads CASSIFTGTGEQYF.

This clone has a handful of counts. The DNA ends 3 residues before the CDR3 does, and the rest of the CDR3 is filled in from the germline J gene. The rearrangement uses TRBV13 and TRBJ2-7, with 15 bases lining up with TRBD2. The CDR3 is 16 residues long. Germline V lookup: CDR1 PRHDT, CDR2 FYEKMQ (reference sequence). Losses at the gene ends were 4 bases for V and 3 bases for J; bases not matched to a gene: 4. CDR3 DNA, as far as it was read: TGTGCCAGCAGCTCCACGGGACTAGCGGGAGGCTACGAG. It encodes CASSSTGLAGGYE. The whole CDR3 region reads CASSSTGLAGGYEQYF.

In this sample, this clone turned up many times. The read finishes 3 residues shy of the CDR3 end, and the germline J gene is used to complete it. V is TRBV10-3 and J is TRBJ1-2; the match to TRBD1 covers 9 bases. The V and J ends lost 3 bases and 1 base, in that order; junction bases with no gene match: 18. Germline-derived CDR1 and CDR2 are ENHRY and SYGVKD. This CDR3 comprises 20 residues. The CDR3 spells CAISDVPGQGEASLNYGYTF. The part of the CDR3 DNA that was read is TGTGCCATCAGTGACGTCCCGGGACAGGGAGAGGCCTCTCTTAACTATGGC.

This clone was recorded at least ten times. The read terminates 3 residues before the CDR3 end, so the remaining end is supplied by the germline J gene. The chain combines TRBV5-1 with TRBJ2-4, with TRBD2 matching over 7 bases. The CDR3 has 15 residues. The germline V gene encodes CDR1 SGHRS and CDR2 YFSETQ. The V segment lost 0 bases and the J segment 7 bases; nucleotides outside the gene matches: 7. The CDR3 DNA, read in part, is TGCGCCAGCAGCTTGGACGGGGGGAGCAAGAACATT. This gives the protein CASSLDGGSKNI. The whole CDR3 reads CASSLDGGSKNIQYF.

In the case of this clone: Read sequence stops 3 residues before the CDR3 end, and the germline J gene provides the missing end. V usage is TRBV7-6 and J usage is TRBJ1-3; D is perhaps TRBD1 (5 bases). The CDR3 is made up of 13 amino acids. V gave up 8 bases and J gave up 0 bases, with 8 bases separating them. Germline V gives CDR1 SGHVS, CDR2 FNYEAQ. CDR3 bases read: TGTGCCAGCCAAGGGGACTCTGGAAACACC. It encodes CASQGDSGNT. The whole CDR3 protein reads CASQGDSGNTIYF. Supplemented by reference TRBV7-6 and TRBJ1-3, the full variable domain reads GAGVSQSPRYKVTKRGQDVALRCDPISGHVSLYWYRQALGQGPEFLTYFNYEAQQDKSGLPNDRFSAERPEGSISTLTIQRTEQRDSAMYRCASQGDSGNTIYFGEGSWLTVV.

Ten or more counts support this clone. The read finishes 3 residues shy of the CDR3 end, and the germline J gene is used to complete it. V usage is TRBV7-2 and J usage is TRBJ2-1; no clear D. Trimming left V 2 bases short and J 4 bases short, with 12 bases between. CDR1 SGHTA and CDR2 FQGNSA come from the germline V gene. This CDR3 has 15 amino acids. Partial CDR3 DNA: TGTGCCAGCAGCTTATGGCCATCCCCTTACAATGAG. This translates into CASSLWPSPYNE. The full-length CDR3 reads as CASSLWPSPYNEQFF.

This clone was detected a few times. The CDR3 sequence: CSARDLSPGSYGYTF. Incomplete CDR3 DNA: TGCAGTGCTAGAGATCTTTCGCCGGGGTCCTATGGC. This chain uses TRBV20-1 with TRBJ1-2, with no clear D. The read is 3 residues too short to cover the CDR3 end, so that end is filled in from the germline J gene. CDR1 is DFQATT and CDR2 is SNEGSKA in the germline V gene (reference sequence). V was clipped by 0 bases and J by 4 bases, with 15 bases between them. This CDR3 contains 15 residues.

About this clone: From the germline J gene comes the end of the CDR3, since the read stops 3 residues before it. The V call is TRBV7-9, the J call TRBJ1-4; 10 nucleotides align to TRBD1. The germline V gene encodes CDR1 SEHNR and CDR2 FQNEAQ (reference sequence). The CDR3 contains 15 residues. The J segment lost 8 bases and the V segment lost 5 bases, leaving 8 bases of the junction unmatched. The CDR3 loop reads CASSPWTGGVEKLFF. Incomplete CDR3 DNA: TGTGCCAGCAGCCCGTGGACAGGGGGGGTGGAAAAA.

There are many counts of this clone. The CDR3: CAWSGGRVSAPNEKLFF. CDR3 DNA, as far as it was read: TGTGCCTGGAGTGGTGGCAGGGTATCGGCACCTAATGAAAAA. The chain joins TRBV30 to TRBJ1-4; perhaps TRBD1 as D (5 bases). Coverage ceases 3 residues before the CDR3 finishes, and the germline J gene fills in the end. The CDR3 spans 17 residues. The germline V and J ends were trimmed by 1 base and 3 bases, with 18 bases remaining between them. Germline V gene sequence: CDR1 GTSNPN, CDR2 SVGIG (reference sequence).

This clone was detected only a few times. With the read ending 3 residues before the CDR3 end, the germline J gene is used to fill in that end. V usage is TRBV7-6 and J usage is TRBJ2-3; D is perhaps TRBD2 (6 bases). The germline gives CDR1 SGHVS, CDR2 FNYEAQ. The CDR3 has 16 residues. V shed 1 base and J shed 4 bases, with 15 bases lying between them. The CDR3 is CASSLGSSVSPDTQYF. The part of the CDR3 DNA that was read is TGTGCCAGCAGCTTAGGTTCTAGCGTGAGTCCAGATACG. The full variable domain, completed using reference TRBV7-6 and TRBJ2-3, is GAGVSQSPRYKVTKRGQDVALRCDPISGHVSLYWYRQALGQGPEFLTYFNYEAQQDKSGLPNDRFSAERPEGSISTLTIQRTEQRDSAMYRCASSLGSSVSPDTQYFGPGTRLTVL.

A word on this clone: The read falls 3 residues short of the CDR3 end, and the missing part is taken from the germline J gene. The rearrangement joins TRBV5-1 to TRBJ2-2; D perhaps matches TRBD1 (5 bases). The germline V gene has CDR1 SGHRS and CDR2 YFSETQ. The CDR3 length is 14 residues. V gave up 4 bases and J gave up 3 bases, with 10 bases separating them. The CDR3 region is CASSPGHDTGELFF. The part of the CDR3 DNA that was read is TGCGCCAGCAGCCCCGGACACGACACCGGGGAG.

This clone has at least ten counts. The CDR3 end is not reached by the read, which stops 3 residues before it; the germline J gene fills it in. The chain carries TRBV28 and TRBJ2-1; D is unclear. The CDR3 spans 15 residues. The germline V and J ends were trimmed by 2 bases and 3 bases, with 11 bases remaining between them. Per germline, CDR1 MDHEN and CDR2 SYDVKM. Incomplete CDR3 DNA: TGTGCCAGCAGTTTAACAAATTCGGGCTACAATGAG. It yields the protein CASSLTNSGYNE. The entire CDR3 sequence reads CASSLTNSGYNEQFF.

This clone came up many times. The read terminates 3 residues before the CDR3 end, so the remaining end is supplied by the germline J gene. The chain carries TRBV19 and TRBJ1-4, with D possibly matching TRBD1 (6 bases). Trimming pared 3 bases from V and 3 bases from J, leaving 11 bases between. This CDR3 has 15 amino acids. Germline V gene lookup returns CDR1 LNHDA and CDR2 SQIVND (reference sequence). CDR3 sequence: CASSILTGANEKLFF. The covered CDR3 bases are TGTGCCAGTAGTATCCTGACAGGAGCTAATGAAAAA.

This clone was seen repeatedly, ten times or more. Read coverage stops 3 residues before the CDR3 terminus; the germline J gene supplies the remainder. The J gene is TRBJ2-3, the V gene TRBV7-9, with 14 nucleotides matching TRBD2. V gave up 8 bases and J gave up 3 bases; unmatched junction bases: 4. Germline-derived CDR1 and CDR2 are SEHNR and FQNEAQ (reference sequence). CDR3 length equals 15 residues. The sequenced part of the CDR3 DNA is TGTGCCAGCGGGACTAGCGGGAGTTGGACAGATACG. It translates to CASGTSGSWTDT. The whole CDR3 is CASGTSGSWTDTQYF.

There are a few counts of this clone. The read comes to an end 3 residues before the CDR3 does, leaving the germline J gene to fill in the end. V and J are TRBV20-1 and TRBJ1-4, with unresolved D. V lost 5 bases and J lost 3, with 7 bases in between. CDR1 is DFQATT, CDR2 SNEGSKA, per germline (reference sequence). This CDR3 has 12 residues. CDR3 DNA (partial): TGCAGTGCTCCCCGTTCTAATGAAAAA. Its protein is CSAPRSNEK. The complete CDR3 reads CSAPRSNEKLFF.

The table lists this clone with many counts. The read stops 3 residues short of the end of the CDR3; the missing end is completed from the germline J gene. The genes are TRBV2 and TRBJ1-1; D not resolved. CDR1 SNHLY and CDR2 FYNNEI come from the germline V gene. This CDR3 is 14 amino acids long. The ends were cut back, 8 bases at V and 0 bases at J, with 13 bases in the middle. CDR3 bases read: TGTGCCAGCTTTCTTACAGAAATGAACACTGAA. Residues: CASFLTEMNTE. The entire CDR3 sequence reads CASFLTEMNTEAFF.